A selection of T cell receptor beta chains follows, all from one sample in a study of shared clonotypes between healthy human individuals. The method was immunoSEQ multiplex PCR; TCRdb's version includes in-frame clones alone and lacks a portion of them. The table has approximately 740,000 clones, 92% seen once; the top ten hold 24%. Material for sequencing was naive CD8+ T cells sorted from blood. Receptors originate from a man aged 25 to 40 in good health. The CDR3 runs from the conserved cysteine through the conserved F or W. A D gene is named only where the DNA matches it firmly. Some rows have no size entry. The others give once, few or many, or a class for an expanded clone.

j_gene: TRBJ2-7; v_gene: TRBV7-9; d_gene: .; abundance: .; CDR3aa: CASSESPGSSGEQYF; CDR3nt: TGTGCCAGCAGCGAATCCCCGGGATCTTCGGGGGAGCAGTACTTC
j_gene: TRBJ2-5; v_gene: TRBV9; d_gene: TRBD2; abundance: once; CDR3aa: CASSPGLAYQETQYF; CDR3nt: TGTGCCAGCAGCCCCGGACTAGCGTATCAAGAGACCCAGTACTTC
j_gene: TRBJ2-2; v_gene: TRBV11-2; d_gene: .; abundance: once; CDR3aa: CASSLGQVVTGELFF; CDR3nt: TGTGCCAGCAGCTTAGGGCAGGTGGTCACCGGGGAGCTGTTTTTT
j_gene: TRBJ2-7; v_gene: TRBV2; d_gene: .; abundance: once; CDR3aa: CANRILTDYQSSYEQYF; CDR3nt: TGTGCCAACCGGATTCTAACTGACTACCAGAGCTCCTACGAGCAGTACTTC
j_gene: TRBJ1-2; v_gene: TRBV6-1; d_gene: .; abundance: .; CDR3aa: CASRTDIGYGYTF; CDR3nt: TGTGCCAGCAGAACCGACATTGGTTATGGCTACACCTTC
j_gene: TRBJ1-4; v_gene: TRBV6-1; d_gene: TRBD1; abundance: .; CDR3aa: CASSELDRAMGWVSTNEKLFF; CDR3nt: TGTGCCAGCAGTGAATTAGACAGGGCTATGGGTTGGGTTTCAACTAATGAAAAACTGTTTTTT
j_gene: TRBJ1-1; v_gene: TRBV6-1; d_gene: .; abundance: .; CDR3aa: CASSERAEAFF; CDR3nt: TGTGCCAGCAGTGAAAGGGCTGAAGCTTTCTTT
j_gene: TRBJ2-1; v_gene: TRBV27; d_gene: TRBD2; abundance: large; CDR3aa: CASSPGTSGRNEQFF; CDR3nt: TGTGCCAGCAGTCCGGGGACTAGCGGGAGGAATGAGCAGTTCTTC
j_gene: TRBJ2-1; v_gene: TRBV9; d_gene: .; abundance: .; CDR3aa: CASSVAGESYNEQFF; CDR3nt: TGTGCCAGCAGCGTAGCGGGAGAGTCCTACAATGAGCAGTTCTTC
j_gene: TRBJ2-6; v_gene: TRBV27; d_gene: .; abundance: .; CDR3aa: CASSLTGANVLTF; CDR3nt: TGTGCCAGCAGCCTCACTGGGGCCAACGTCCTGACTTTC
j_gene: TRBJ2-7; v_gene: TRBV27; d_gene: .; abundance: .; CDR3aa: CASSPGSTAYEQYF; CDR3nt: TGTGCCAGCAGCCCGGGTTCAACGGCCTACGAGCAGTACTTC
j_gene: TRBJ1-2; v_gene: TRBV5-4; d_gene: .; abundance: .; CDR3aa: CASSLVETGSYGYTF; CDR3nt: TGTGCCAGCAGCTTGGTAGAAACAGGGAGCTATGGCTACACCTTC
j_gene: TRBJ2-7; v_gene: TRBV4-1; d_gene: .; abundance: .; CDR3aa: CASSQVPFYEQYF; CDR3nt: TGCGCCAGCAGCCAAGTGCCGTTCTACGAGCAGTACTTC
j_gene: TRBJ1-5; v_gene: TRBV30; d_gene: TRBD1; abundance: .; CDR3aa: CAWSPYPGTANQPQHF; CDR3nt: TGTGCCTGGAGCCCATACCCCGGGACAGCAAATCAGCCCCAGCATTTT
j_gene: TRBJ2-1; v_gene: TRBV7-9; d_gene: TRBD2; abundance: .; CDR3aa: CASSSAGLAPNEQFF; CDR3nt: TGTGCCAGCAGCTCCGCGGGACTAGCCCCCAATGAGCAGTTCTTC
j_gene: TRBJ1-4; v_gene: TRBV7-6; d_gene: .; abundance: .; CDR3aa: CASSPLGTSWGEKLFF; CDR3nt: TGTGCCAGCAGCCCACTAGGGACTTCGTGGGGCGAAAAACTGTTTTTT
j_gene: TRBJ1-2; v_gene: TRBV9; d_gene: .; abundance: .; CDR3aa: CASSTHRDKGGYTF; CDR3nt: TGTGCCAGCAGCACCCACCGGGACAAGGGCGGCTACACCTTC
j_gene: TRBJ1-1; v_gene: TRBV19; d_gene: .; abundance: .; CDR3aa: CASSIDPRYRGTEAFF; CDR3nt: TGTGCCAGTAGTATAGATCCCCGTTACAGAGGAACTGAAGCTTTCTTT
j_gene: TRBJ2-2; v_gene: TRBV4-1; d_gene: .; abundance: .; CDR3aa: CASSQLDLISTGELFF; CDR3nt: TGCGCCAGCAGCCAGCTGGACCTAATCAGCACCGGGGAGCTGTTTTTT
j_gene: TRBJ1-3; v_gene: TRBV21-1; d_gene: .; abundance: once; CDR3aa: CASTTRQAIYSGNTIYF; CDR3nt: TGTGCCAGCACCACACGACAGGCAATCTACTCTGGAAACACCATATATTTT
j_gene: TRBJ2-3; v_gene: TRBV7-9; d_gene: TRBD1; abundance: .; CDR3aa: CASSFGQESGTGTDTQYF; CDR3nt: TGTGCCAGCAGCTTTGGACAGGAAAGCGGTACGGGCACAGATACGCAGTATTTT
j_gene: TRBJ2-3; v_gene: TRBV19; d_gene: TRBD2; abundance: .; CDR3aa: CASSIDLVSGTSGSSRDTQYF; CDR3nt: TGTGCCAGTAGTATAGATCTGGTCAGCGGGACTAGCGGGAGTAGTCGGGATACGCAGTATTTT
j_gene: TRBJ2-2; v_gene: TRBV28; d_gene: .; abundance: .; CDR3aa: CASSLFPGELFF; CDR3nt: TGTGCCAGCAGTTTATTCCCCGGGGAGCTGTTTTTT
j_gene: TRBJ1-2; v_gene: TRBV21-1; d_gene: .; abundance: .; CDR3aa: CASSQNTQSNYGYTF; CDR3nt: TGTGCCAGCAGCCAAAACACACAATCTAACTATGGCTACACCTTC
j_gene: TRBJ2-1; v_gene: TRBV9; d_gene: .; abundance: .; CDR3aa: CASSVGGRQFF; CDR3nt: TGTGCCAGCAGCGTAGGAGGCAGGCAGTTCTTC
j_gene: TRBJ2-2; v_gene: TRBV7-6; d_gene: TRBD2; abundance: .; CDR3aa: CASSGSGSPTGELFF; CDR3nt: TGTGCCAGCAGCGGGAGCGGGAGTCCTACCGGGGAGCTGTTTTTT
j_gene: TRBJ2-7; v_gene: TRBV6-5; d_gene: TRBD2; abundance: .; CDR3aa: CASSYGVAGPYEQYF; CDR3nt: TGTGCCAGCAGTTATGGTGTAGCGGGGCCCTACGAGCAGTACTTC
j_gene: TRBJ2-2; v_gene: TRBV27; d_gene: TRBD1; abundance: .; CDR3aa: CASSYLGQVESGTGELFF; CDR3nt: TGTGCCAGCAGTTATCTTGGACAGGTAGAGAGCGGCACCGGGGAGCTGTTTTTT
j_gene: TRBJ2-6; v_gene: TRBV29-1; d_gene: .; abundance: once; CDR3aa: CSVGGAGSGANVLTF; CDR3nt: TGCAGCGTTGGAGGGGCAGGGTCTGGGGCCAACGTCCTGACTTTC
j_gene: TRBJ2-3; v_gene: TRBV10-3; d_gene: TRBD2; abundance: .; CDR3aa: CAISESRTSGSQADTQYF; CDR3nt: TGTGCCATCAGTGAGTCCAGGACTAGCGGGAGTCAAGCAGATACGCAGTATTTT
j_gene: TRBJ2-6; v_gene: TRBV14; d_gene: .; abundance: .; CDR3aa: CASSQVASGANVLTF; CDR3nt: TGTGCCAGCAGCCAAGTTGCGTCTGGGGCCAACGTCCTGACTTTC
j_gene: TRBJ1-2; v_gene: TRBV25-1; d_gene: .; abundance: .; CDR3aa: CASSDSVNGYTF; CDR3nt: TGTGCCAGCAGCGACAGCGTAAATGGCTACACCTTC
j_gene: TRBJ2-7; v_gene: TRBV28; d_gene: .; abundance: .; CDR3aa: CASSFWVNEQYF; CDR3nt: TGTGCCAGCAGTTTTTGGGTTAACGAGCAGTACTTC
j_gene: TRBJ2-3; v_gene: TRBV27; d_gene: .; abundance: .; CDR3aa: CASGPSTDTQYF; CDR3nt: TGTGCCAGCGGGCCTAGCACAGATACGCAGTATTTT
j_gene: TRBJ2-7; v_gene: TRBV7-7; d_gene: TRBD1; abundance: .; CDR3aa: CAGDRVRREQYF; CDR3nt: TGTGCAGGGGACAGGGTTCGCCGCGAGCAGTACTTC
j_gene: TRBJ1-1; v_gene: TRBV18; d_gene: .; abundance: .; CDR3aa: CASSPNRGRAEAFF; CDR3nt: TGTGCCAGCTCACCCAACCGGGGGAGAGCTGAAGCTTTCTTT
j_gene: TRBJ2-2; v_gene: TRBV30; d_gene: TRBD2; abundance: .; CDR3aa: CAWGREGPRELFF; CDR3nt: TGTGCCTGGGGTCGGGAGGGCCCCCGGGAGCTGTTTTTT
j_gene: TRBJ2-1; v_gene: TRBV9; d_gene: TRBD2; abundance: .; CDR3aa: CASSVSGGNEQFF; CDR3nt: TGTGCCAGCAGCGTAAGCGGGGGCAATGAGCAGTTCTTC
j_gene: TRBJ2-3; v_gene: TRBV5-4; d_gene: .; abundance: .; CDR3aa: CASSRDSRGLADTQYF; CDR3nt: TGTGCCAGCAGCCGAGATTCAAGGGGACTCGCAGATACGCAGTATTTT
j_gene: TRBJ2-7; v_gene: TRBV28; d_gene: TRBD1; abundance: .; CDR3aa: CASSLTRDRGTHEQYF; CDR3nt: TGTGCCAGCAGTTTAACCCGGGACAGGGGGACCCACGAGCAGTACTTC
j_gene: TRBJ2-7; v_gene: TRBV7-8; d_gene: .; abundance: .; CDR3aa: CASSLVGATYEQYF; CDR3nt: TGTGCCAGCAGCTTAGTAGGGGCCACCTACGAGCAGTACTTC
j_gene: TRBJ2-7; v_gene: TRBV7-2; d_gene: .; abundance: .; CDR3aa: CASRTAYEQYF; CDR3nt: TGTGCCAGCAGGACAGCTTATGAGCAGTACTTC
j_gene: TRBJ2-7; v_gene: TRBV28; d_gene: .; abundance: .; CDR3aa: CASSVVGGRAYEQYF; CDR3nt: TGTGCCAGCAGCGTTGTGGGGGGGCGAGCCTACGAGCAGTACTTC
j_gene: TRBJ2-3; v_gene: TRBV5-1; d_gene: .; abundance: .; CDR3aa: CASRGARSNTQYF; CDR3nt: TGCGCCAGCAGGGGGGCCCGCTCCAATACGCAGTATTTT
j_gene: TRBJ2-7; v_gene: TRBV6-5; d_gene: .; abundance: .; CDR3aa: CASSGRQQPSYEQYF; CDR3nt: TGTGCCAGCAGTGGGAGACAGCAACCCTCCTACGAGCAGTACTTC
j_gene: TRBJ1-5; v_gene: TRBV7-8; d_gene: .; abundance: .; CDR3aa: CASSLASLDSNQPQHF; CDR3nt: TGTGCCAGCAGCTTAGCCAGCCTTGATAGCAATCAGCCCCAGCATTTT
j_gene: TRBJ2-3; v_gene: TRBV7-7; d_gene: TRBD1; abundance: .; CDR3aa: CASSRTGGTDTQYF; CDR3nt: TGTGCCAGCAGTCGGACAGGGGGAACAGATACGCAGTATTTT
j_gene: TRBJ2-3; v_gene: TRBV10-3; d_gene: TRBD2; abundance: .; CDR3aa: CAIRGTSGNTDTQYF; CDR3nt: TGTGCCATCAGGGGGACTAGCGGGAACACAGATACGCAGTATTTT
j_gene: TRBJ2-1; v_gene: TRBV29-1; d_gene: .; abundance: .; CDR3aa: CSAGSFRGIDNEQFF; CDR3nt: TGCAGCGCCGGAAGTTTCCGCGGAATAGACAATGAGCAGTTCTTC
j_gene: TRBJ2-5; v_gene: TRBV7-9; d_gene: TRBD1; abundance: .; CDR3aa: CASSLVGRGKVVGETQYF; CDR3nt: TGTGCCAGCAGCTTAGTAGGCAGGGGGAAGGTGGTAGGCGAGACCCAGTACTTC